Detailed here is one TCR beta chain. As yet, its antigen is unknown. Assay: immunoSEQ multiplex PCR; the TCRdb copy retains only in-frame clones and omits some. The sample comprises about 16,000 clones, approximately 49% of which are singletons, and about a sixth rests with the top ten. The data were obtained in a study of tumor-infiltrating lymphocytes in localized non-small cell lung cancer. Points from the study as a whole: Immunotypes IM1 and IM2 had similar TCR-derived T-cell fractions.

CDR1 MNHEY and CDR2 SVGAGI come from the germline V gene. With V trimmed by 5 bases and J by 3 bases, 7 bases remained unmatched. This CDR3 contains 14 residues. This receptor was taken from a human donor with non-small cell lung cancer. The sequenced sample consisted of lung tumor tissue. This rearrangement joins TRBV6-5 to TRBJ2-7, with 7 nucleotides matching TRBD1. The CDR3 protein is CASSPRQGHYEQYF. For the CDR3, the DNA is TGTGCCAGCAGTCCTCGACAGGGACACTACGAGCAGTACTTC.